Shown below are 27 T cell receptor beta chains from a single sample sequenced in a study of T cell changes during pregnancy in multiple sclerosis. Some clones are missing from TCRdb's copy, which holds only in-frame ones; the method was immunoSEQ multiplex PCR. The data show roughly 53,000 clones, roughly nine tenths seen once. The material sequenced was CD4+ T cells from peripheral blood mononuclear cells, taken in the second trimester of pregnancy. These receptors were collected from a female donor in good health, enrolled as a control in a pregnancy study.

The J gene is TRBJ1-3, the V gene TRBV29-1; TRBD1 might be the D (5 bases). V lost 1 base and J lost 2, with 6 bases in between. Germline values: CDR1 SQVTM, CDR2 ANQGSEA. The CDR3 extends over 13 amino acids. CDR3 sequence (DNA): TGCAGCGTTGAAGCAGGGACTGGAAACACCATATATTTT. Translating gives CSVEAGTGNTIYF.

V usage is TRBV7-3 and J usage is TRBJ1-1, with D possibly matching TRBD1 (6 bases). Germline V gene lookup returns CDR1 SGHTA and CDR2 FQGTGA. The CDR3 spans 13 residues. V lost 6 bases to trimming and J lost 4 bases, with 12 bases between them. The chain's CDR3 is CASRDVRGTEAFF. CDR3 DNA: TGTGCCAGCAGGGATGTCAGGGGCACTGAAGCTTTCTTT.

The V and J genes are TRBV5-1 and TRBJ1-3; D is possibly TRBD1 (6 bases). The germline CDR1 and CDR2 sequences are SGHRS and YFSETQ. The CDR3 runs 15 residues. The V gene lost 3 bases and the J gene lost 2 bases, with 12 bases spanning the gap. The CDR3, as DNA: TGCGCCAGCAGCTCAAAACAGGGAGCTGGAAACACCATATATTTT. Its protein product is CASSSKQGAGNTIYF.

The V and J genes are TRBV7-2 and TRBJ1-1; D uncertain. Trimming took 4 bases from V and 0 from J, leaving 9 bases between them. Germline CDR1 and CDR2: SGHTA and FQGNSA. The CDR3 contains 14 residues. DNA for the CDR3: TGTGCCAGCAGCTCCACATACATGAACACTGAAGCTTTCTTT. It translates to CASSSTYMNTEAFF.

The genes are TRBV9 and TRBJ1-2; D uncertain. V lost 3 bases, J lost 1 base, and 10 bases lay in between. The CDR3 loop spans 14 amino acids. The germline gives CDR1 SGDLS, CDR2 YYNGEE. In DNA form, the CDR3 reads TGTGCCAGCAGCGCCCGGAGTTATAACTATGGCTACACCTTC. Protein product: CASSARSYNYGYTF. The variable domain in full, with the rest retrieved from reference TRBV9 and TRBJ1-2, is DSGVTQTPKHLITATGQRVTLRCSPRSGDLSVYWYQQSLDQGLQFLIQYYNGEERAKGNILERFSAQQFPDLHSELNLSSLELGDSALYFCASSARSYNYGYTFGSGTRLTVV.

The chain joins TRBV29-1 to TRBJ1-5, with D possibly matching TRBD1 (6 bases). This CDR3 is built from 13 residues. Trimming took 6 bases from V and 5 from J, leaving 14 bases between them. The germline V gene has CDR1 SQVTM and CDR2 ANQGSEA. For the CDR3, the DNA is TGCAGCGTGAAACAGGGTCCCGATCAGCCCCAGCATTTT. Translating gives CSVKQGPDQPQHF.

V gene TRBV4-2 combines with J gene TRBJ2-1; the match to TRBD2 covers 8 bases. V lost 0 bases and J lost 5; bases outside the gene matches: 6. The CDR3 runs to 16 residues. Per germline, CDR1 LGHNA and CDR2 YNFKEQ. CDR3 protein: CASSQEEERGNNEQFF. CDR3 in DNA: TGTGCCAGCAGCCAAGAGGAAGAGCGGGGGAACAATGAGCAGTTCTTC.

This chain uses TRBV5-1 with TRBJ2-7; weak D call: TRBD1 (6 bases). The germline V and J ends were trimmed by 2 bases and 6 bases, with 15 bases remaining between them. Germline V gives CDR1 SGHRS, CDR2 YFSETQ. This CDR3 has 14 residues. In nucleotides, the CDR3 is TGCGCCAGCAGCTTACTACAGGGCCCTCCCGAGCAGTACTTC. This gives the protein CASSLLQGPPEQYF.

The rearrangement links TRBV14 to TRBJ2-5; the D gene is possibly TRBD2 (6 bases). The CDR3 covers 15 residues. Germline V lookup: CDR1 SGHDN, CDR2 FVKESK. Trimming took off 1 base at V and 4 bases at J, with 13 bases between the two ends. DNA of the CDR3: TGTGCCAGCAGCCAAGGTTCGCGGGGCGTAGAGACCCAGTACTTC. Protein: CASSQGSRGVETQYF.

This clone was observed once. The rearrangement links TRBV4-3 to TRBJ2-1; 7 nucleotides align to TRBD2. CDR1 and CDR2 from the germline V gene are LGHNA and YSLEER. The CDR3 is made up of 14 amino acids. Trimming took 0 bases from V and 10 from J; bases not matched to a gene: 6. The CDR3 bases are TGCGCCAGCAGCCAAGATACGAGCGGGAAGGAGCAGTTCTTC. It specifies CASSQDTSGKEQFF.

The rearrangement links TRBV5-4 to TRBJ2-5; D is uncertain. The CDR3 loop spans 14 amino acids. Between the trimmed V and J ends, which lost 3 bases and 3 bases, there was a span of 12 bases. Germline CDR1 is SGHNT and CDR2 is YYREEE (reference sequence). The CDR3 spells CASSSGRVEETQYF. For the CDR3, the DNA is TGTGCCAGCAGCTCCGGTCGGGTGGAAGAGACCCAGTACTTC. Supplemented by reference TRBV5-4 and TRBJ2-5, the full variable domain reads ETGVTQSPTHLIKTRGQQVTLRCSSQSGHNTVSWYQQALGQGPQFIFQYYREEENGRGNFPPRFSGLQFPNYSSELNVNALELDDSALYLCASSSGRVEETQYFGPGTRLLVL.

The V and J genes are TRBV9 and TRBJ2-7; TRBD2 matches 8 bases. V gave up 3 bases and J gave up 6 bases; unmatched junction bases: 11. This CDR3 comprises 15 residues. Germline assignment: CDR1 SGDLS and CDR2 YYNGEE. The CDR3 sequence is CASSEAGGKGLEQYF. The CDR3 DNA follows: TGTGCCAGCAGCGAGGCGGGGGGTAAGGGCCTCGAGCAGTACTTC.

The chain recombines TRBV6-5 with TRBJ2-7; possibly TRBD2 for D (6 bases). Looked up from germline, CDR1 is MNHEY and CDR2 is SVGAGI. V was pared by 1 base and J by 6 bases, with 10 bases between. The CDR3 has 13 amino acids. The CDR3 region is CASSYYQGGEQYF. In DNA, the CDR3 is TGTGCCAGCAGTTACTACCAGGGAGGCGAGCAGTACTTC.

V is TRBV5-8 and J is TRBJ1-5; 11 bases are shared with TRBD1. Germline assignment: CDR1 SGHTS and CDR2 YDEGEE. J lost 0 bases, V lost 4 bases, and 6 bases had no gene match. This CDR3 comprises 17 residues. This CDR3 reads CASSVGQGGYSNQPQHF. The DNA of the CDR3 is TGTGCCAGCAGCGTGGGACAGGGGGGATATAGCAATCAGCCCCAGCATTTT.

This rearrangement joins TRBV29-1 to TRBJ1-4, with 7 nucleotides matching TRBD1. The CDR3 runs 13 residues. V shed 6 bases and J 4 bases; nucleotides not matched to a gene: 5. The germline CDR1 and CDR2 sequences are SQVTM and ANQGSEA. CDR3: CSVEDRYNEKLFF. The CDR3 DNA sequence: TGCAGCGTCGAGGACAGGTATAATGAAAAACTGTTTTTT. The full variable domain, rest sourced from reference TRBV29-1 and TRBJ1-4, is SAVISQKPSRDICQRGTSLTIQCQVDSQVTMMFWYRQQPGQSLTLIATANQGSEATYESGFVIDKFPISRPNLTFSTLTVSNMSPEDSSIYLCSVEDRYNEKLFFGSGTQLSVL.

This clone showed up just a few times. This rearrangement joins TRBV30 to TRBJ2-7, with D perhaps TRBD2 (5 bases). There are 12 residues in the CDR3. V lost 3 bases to trimming and J lost 9 bases, with 15 bases between them. The germline V gene has CDR1 GTSNPN and CDR2 SVGIG (reference sequence). CDR3 bases: TGTGCCTGGAGCTACACCGAGGGTGGGCAGTACTTC. This codes for CAWSYTEGGQYF.

The chain uses TRBV2 and TRBJ1-6, with 7 bases matching TRBD1. Germline V gene data show CDR1 as SNHLY and CDR2 as FYNNEI. Germline trimming cut 6 bases from V and 7 bases from J; bases unmatched to any gene: 6. CDR3 length: 14 residues. CDR3 protein: CASRKETGNSPLHF. CDR3 DNA: TGTGCCAGCAGAAAGGAGACAGGGAATTCACCCCTCCACTTT.

The V and J genes are TRBV6-4 and TRBJ1-1, with D possibly matching TRBD1 (5 bases). This CDR3 has 13 residues. Trimming left V 5 bases short and J 4 bases short, with 11 bases between. Germline V gene data show CDR1 as MRHNA and CDR2 as SNTAGT. CDR3 protein: CASSRGRGTEAFF. CDR3 nucleotide sequence: TGTGCCAGCAGTAGGGGAAGGGGCACTGAAGCTTTCTTT.

The V gene is TRBV6-5, the J gene TRBJ2-1, with D possibly being TRBD1 (5 bases). CDR3 size: 13 residues. Per germline, CDR1 MNHEY and CDR2 SVGAGI. V shed 2 bases and J shed 8 bases, with 10 bases lying between them. The CDR3 DNA follows: TGTGCCAGCAGTTACGATAGGGGCTATGAGCAGTTCTTC. This gives the protein CASSYDRGYEQFF.

This sequence joins TRBV7-2 and TRBJ2-1; TRBD2 agrees at 8 bases. The V gene end was trimmed by 2 bases and the J gene end by 7 bases; junction bases not matched to a gene: 7. CDR1 is SGHTA, CDR2 FQGNSA, per germline. The CDR3 contains 15 residues. The chain's CDR3 is CASSLWRGAENEQFF. CDR3 nucleotide sequence: TGTGCCAGCAGCTTATGGCGGGGGGCAGAAAATGAGCAGTTCTTC.

This clone showed up just once. The chain's CDR3 is CASSLKGKQYF. In DNA form, the CDR3 reads TGTGCCAGCAGCTTGAAGGGGAAGCAGTACTTC. This chain connects TRBV7-2 to TRBJ2-7; TRBD1 might be the D (5 bases). V was shortened by 3 bases and J by 8 bases, with 8 bases between the two germline ends. The CDR3 consists of 11 residues. Germline V gene data show CDR1 as SGHTA and CDR2 as FQGNSA.

V gene TRBV11-2 combines with J gene TRBJ2-1; the match to TRBD2 covers 8 bases. The V segment lost 4 bases and the J segment 1 base; nucleotides outside the gene matches: 6. Per the germline V gene, CDR1 is SGHAT and CDR2 is FQNNGV. This CDR3 has 16 amino acids. This CDR3 is CASSSQRGRSYNEQFF. CDR3 sequence (DNA): TGTGCCAGCAGCTCCCAGCGGGGGAGATCCTACAATGAGCAGTTCTTC.

This clone is a singleton in its sample. The chain employs TRBV6-4 and TRBJ1-2; TRBD1 matches 9 bases. Germline CDR1 reads MRHNA; CDR2 reads SNTAGT. The CDR3 loop spans 13 amino acids. V was clipped by 6 bases and J by 8 bases; unmatched bases: 7. CDR3 coding DNA: TGTGCCAGCAGAGATCTCACAGGGGGCGGCTACACCTTC. Encoded protein: CASRDLTGGGYTF.

This chain joins TRBV19 and TRBJ2-7; D gene ambiguous. This CDR3 contains 15 residues. The germline V gene has CDR1 LNHDA and CDR2 SQIVND (reference sequence). Trimming removed 3 bases from V and 0 bases from J, with 12 bases in between. CDR3 sequence (DNA): TGTGCCAGTAGTATTGGCTTGGCGGTCTCCTACGAGCAGTACTTC. Its protein is CASSIGLAVSYEQYF. Combining the CDR3 with reference TRBV19 and TRBJ2-7 gives the whole variable domain DGGITQSPKYLFRKEGQNVTLSCEQNLNHDAMYWYRQDPGQGLRLIYYSQIVNDFQKGDIAEGYSVSREKKESFPLTVTSAQKNPTAFYLCASSIGLAVSYEQYFGPGTRLTVT.

The chain joins TRBV9 to TRBJ2-1; no clear D. Germline CDR1 is SGDLS and CDR2 is YYNGEE. V was pared by 1 base and J by 2 bases, with 10 bases between. The CDR3 loop spans 15 amino acids. CDR3 protein: CASSVRGEPYNEQFF. DNA for the CDR3: TGTGCCAGCAGCGTAAGAGGAGAACCCTACAATGAGCAGTTCTTC.

This chain links TRBV2 with TRBJ2-7, with 7 bases matching TRBD2. With 7 bases clipped from V and 3 bases from J, the junction kept 6 bases outside the gene matches. Germline V CDR1 and CDR2: SNHLY, FYNNEI. The CDR3 spans 13 residues. CDR3 sequence: CASNRAGFYEQYF. The CDR3, as DNA: TGTGCCAGCAACAGAGCGGGGTTCTACGAGCAGTACTTC.

This sequence joins TRBV10-3 and TRBJ2-2, with TRBD1 identical over 7 bases. The ends lost 10 bases at V and 4 bases at J; junction bases unmatched: 12. The CDR3 length is 15 residues. Germline CDR1 is ENHRY and CDR2 is SYGVKD. The CDR3 spells CATETGQATTGELFF. CDR3 in DNA: TGTGCCACCGAAACAGGACAGGCGACCACCGGGGAGCTGTTTTTT.